These 27 T cell receptor beta chains were sequenced from one sample in a study of T cell changes during pregnancy in multiple sclerosis. The method was immunoSEQ multiplex PCR; TCRdb's version includes in-frame clones alone and lacks a portion of them. The data hold some 60,000 clones, with more than 75% observed a single time. Sequenced material: peripheral blood from another person, used as feeder cells. The receptors here all came from a human donor whose cells served as feeder cells for cultures in a pregnancy study.

This sequence joins TRBV19 and TRBJ2-2; 11 bases agree with TRBD2. CDR1 LNHDA and CDR2 SQIVND come from the germline V gene (reference sequence). V lost 0 bases to trimming and J lost 9 bases; unmatched junction nucleotides: 6. The CDR3 covers 16 residues. The CDR3 sequence is CASSIDSGGAGWELFF. The DNA of the CDR3 is TGTGCCAGTAGTATAGATAGCGGGGGGGCCGGTTGGGAGCTGTTTTTT.

Turning to this clone: The sample has other DNA sequences that encode this CDR3 too. J is TRBJ2-5 and V is TRBV29-1, with 7 bases identical to TRBD1. The germline gives CDR1 SQVTM, CDR2 ANQGSEA. With V trimmed by 6 bases and J by 3 bases, 4 bases remained unmatched. The CDR3 extends over 12 amino acids. CDR3 in DNA: TGCAGCGTCTCCACAGGGGAAGAGACCCAGTACTTC. Translation: CSVSTGEETQYF.

The V call is TRBV11-2, the J call TRBJ2-3; 7 bases match TRBD1. The germline gives CDR1 SGHAT, CDR2 FQNNGV. The ends lost 0 bases at V and 6 bases at J; junction bases unmatched: 6. The CDR3 spans 15 residues. Here the CDR3 reads CASSLDPLQGDTQYF. CDR3 nucleotide sequence: TGTGCCAGCAGCTTAGACCCTCTACAGGGGGATACGCAGTATTTT.

The gene calls are TRBV18 and TRBJ2-5, with D possibly being TRBD1 or TRBD2 (5 bases each). The CDR3 consists of 16 residues. The ends were cut back, 3 bases at V and 0 bases at J, with 14 bases in the middle. CDR1 is KGHSH, CDR2 LQKENI, per germline. In DNA form, the CDR3 reads TGTGCCAGCTCACCGTTACGGGGCACGGACCAAGAGACCCAGTACTTC. It codes for CASSPLRGTDQETQYF.

This clone was found once. The V call is TRBV6-1, the J call TRBJ2-7; 7 positions match TRBD2. V lost 2 bases, J lost 4 bases, and 8 bases stayed unmatched. Germline CDR1 reads MNHNS; CDR2 reads SASEGT. This CDR3 comprises 15 residues. The CDR3 here is CASSENIGGGYEQYF. CDR3 sequence (DNA): TGTGCCAGCAGTGAAAATATCGGGGGAGGGTACGAGCAGTACTTC.

V usage is TRBV9 and J usage is TRBJ2-1; possible D gene TRBD1, 6 bases. This CDR3 is built from 15 residues. Germline-derived CDR1 and CDR2 are SGDLS and YYNGEE. Deletions cut 0 bases from V and 10 bases from J, with 17 bases between. CDR3 residues: CASSVAPDRYSEQFF. CDR3 bases: TGTGCCAGCAGCGTAGCTCCAGACAGGTATTCCGAGCAGTTCTTC.

Notes on this clone: Other DNA sequences within the sample encode an identical CDR3. The chain carries TRBV29-1 and TRBJ2-1; TRBD2 aligns across 9 bases. The V segment lost 3 bases and the J segment 0 bases; nucleotides outside the gene matches: 9. CDR1 is SQVTM, CDR2 ANQGSEA, per germline. This CDR3 region has 17 residues. The chain's CDR3 is CSVEDAAGGSSYNEQFF. In nucleotides, the CDR3 is TGCAGCGTTGAGGACGCCGCGGGAGGGAGCTCCTACAATGAGCAGTTCTTC.

The chain combines TRBV19 with TRBJ2-3; TRBD2 agrees at 13 bases. Germline V lookup: CDR1 LNHDA, CDR2 SQIVND (reference sequence). Trimming took 3 bases from V and 0 from J; bases not matched to a gene: 9. This CDR3 has 19 amino acids. The CDR3 DNA reads as TGTGCCAGTAGTATTAGTCGGACTAGCGGGGGCGCGAGCACAGATACGCAGTATTTT. Residues: CASSISRTSGGASTDTQYF. Together with reference TRBV19 and TRBJ2-3, the CDR3 gives the full variable domain: DGGITQSPKYLFRKEGQNVTLSCEQNLNHDAMYWYRQDPGQGLRLIYYSQIVNDFQKGDIAEGYSVSREKKESFPLTVTSAQKNPTAFYLCASSISRTSGGASTDTQYFGPGTRLTVL.

Written as DNA, the CDR3 is TGTGCCAGCAGTGTTAATGCAGGGGCGGATCAGCCCCAGCATTTT. This translates into CASSVNAGADQPQHF. The chain is built from TRBV9 and TRBJ1-5; the D gene is possibly TRBD1 (6 bases). Germline loops: CDR1 SGDLS, CDR2 YYNGEE. The CDR3 runs 15 residues. The ends were cut back, 5 bases at V and 5 bases at J, with 17 bases in the middle. The full variable domain, in which reference TRBV9 and TRBJ1-5 provide the parts outside the CDR3, is DSGVTQTPKHLITATGQRVTLRCSPRSGDLSVYWYQQSLDQGLQFLIQYYNGEERAKGNILERFSAQQFPDLHSELNLSSLELGDSALYFCASSVNAGADQPQHFGDGTRLSIL.

The rearrangement links TRBV4-3 to TRBJ2-3; TRBD2 agrees at 10 bases. This CDR3 comprises 16 residues. CDR1 is LGHNA and CDR2 is YSLEER in the germline V gene. V lost 6 bases, J lost 4 bases, and 10 bases stayed unmatched. The CDR3 reads CASRILAGVGADTQYF. CDR3 DNA: TGCGCCAGCAGGATTCTAGCGGGAGTAGGAGCAGATACGCAGTATTTT.

The V and J genes are TRBV2 and TRBJ1-4, with 7 nucleotides matching TRBD1. V dropped 1 base and J dropped 7; count of bases not matched to a gene: 0. Germline V gene lookup returns CDR1 SNHLY and CDR2 FYNNEI. The CDR3 is made up of 13 amino acids. CDR3 DNA sequence: TGTGCCAGCAGTGAAGACAGGGGTGAAAAACTGTTTTTT. Translating gives CASSEDRGEKLFF.

This rearrangement joins TRBV25-1 to TRBJ1-4, with 9 bases that match TRBD1. Trimming at V came to 2 bases and at J to 9 bases, leaving 10 bases not matched to a gene. CDR1 is MGHDK, CDR2 SYGVNS, per germline. The CDR3 is 16 residues long. The CDR3 nucleotides are TGTGCCAGCAGTGAAGGGGTTTGGACAGGGGCACAAAAACTGTTTTTT. Translation gives CASSEGVWTGAQKLFF.

The rearrangement links TRBV5-1 to TRBJ2-1, with D perhaps assigned TRBD1 or TRBD2 (5 bases each). Germline V gene data show CDR1 as SGHRS and CDR2 as YFSETQ. CDR3 length equals 14 residues. V lost 4 bases, J lost 0 bases, and 8 bases lay in between. CDR3 DNA: TGCGCCAGCAGCGGGGACCCCTCCTACAATGAGCAGTTCTTC. Protein: CASSGDPSYNEQFF.

The genes are TRBV27 and TRBJ1-5; D is possibly TRBD1 (6 bases). The CDR3 is 14 amino acids. Germline CDR1 and CDR2: MNHEY and SMNVEV (reference sequence). The V end was cut by 6 bases, the J end by 7 bases, with 16 bases between. The CDR3 protein is CASSLQGSGQPQHF. CDR3 bases: TGTGCCAGCAGCCTACAGGGATCCGGGCAGCCCCAGCATTTT.

The chain uses TRBV2 and TRBJ1-4; D is possibly TRBD1 (5 bases). V was trimmed by 5 bases and J by 11 bases, leaving 9 bases between them. CDR1 and CDR2 from the germline V gene are SNHLY and FYNNEI. The CDR3 runs 11 residues. CDR3 sequence (DNA): TGTGCCAGCAGTCTCCGGGACAAACTGTTTTTT. Its translation is CASSLRDKLFF.

The chain couples TRBV30 to TRBJ1-1, with a possible D match to TRBD1 (6 bases). Germline assignment: CDR1 GTSNPN and CDR2 SVGIG (reference sequence). The length of the CDR3 is 16 residues. Trimming took off 3 bases at V and 0 bases at J, with 17 bases between the two ends. The CDR3 sequence is CAWRVGQGNMNTEAFF. Written as DNA, the CDR3 is TGTGCCTGGAGGGTCGGGCAGGGGAATATGAACACTGAAGCTTTCTTT.

The J gene is TRBJ2-2, the V gene TRBV5-1; D possibly corresponds to TRBD2 (6 bases). The CDR3 loop spans 14 amino acids. The germline CDR1 and CDR2 sequences are SGHRS and YFSETQ. Trimming took 0 bases from V and 5 from J, leaving 8 bases between them. CDR3 nucleotide sequence: TGCGCCAGCAGCTTGGCCGCGGGAACCGGGGAGCTGTTTTTT. Its translation: CASSLAAGTGELFF. The variable domain in full, with the rest retrieved from reference TRBV5-1 and TRBJ2-2, is KAGVTQTPRYLIKTRGQQVTLSCSPISGHRSVSWYQQTPGQGLQFLFEYFSETQRNKGNFPGRFSGRQFSNSRSEMNVSTLELGDSALYLCASSLAAGTGELFFGEGSRLTVL.

The chain links TRBV5-4 to TRBJ1-6; D remains unclear. Trimming left V 1 base short and J 7 bases short, with 18 bases between. The germline V gene has CDR1 SGHNT and CDR2 YYREEE (reference sequence). The CDR3 totals 17 residues. CDR3 in amino acids: CASSLYLLGQPNSPLHF. The DNA for the CDR3 is TGTGCCAGCAGCTTGTATCTTTTAGGCCAGCCGAATTCACCCCTCCACTTT.

This chain connects TRBV6-1 to TRBJ1-6, with 11 bases lining up with TRBD1. The V segment lost 7 bases and the J segment 10 bases; nucleotides outside the gene matches: 9. This CDR3 has 15 residues. The germline V gene has CDR1 MNHNS and CDR2 SASEGT. CDR3 residues: CASILGQGAESPLHF. The CDR3 DNA reads as TGTGCCAGCATTCTCGGACAGGGGGCGGAATCACCCCTCCACTTT.

J is TRBJ1-6 and V is TRBV7-2; D is ambiguous. The germline CDR1 and CDR2 sequences are SGHTA and FQGNSA. V dropped 0 bases and J dropped 5 bases, with 2 bases sitting between them. The length of the CDR3 is 13 residues. The CDR3 protein is CASSLADNSPLHF. The CDR3 DNA is TGTGCCAGCAGCTTAGCGGATAATTCACCCCTCCACTTT.

This rearrangement joins TRBV5-1 to TRBJ1-2; D is unclear. Trimming left V 1 base short and J 7 bases short, with 20 bases between. The CDR3 covers 16 residues. Per the germline V gene, CDR1 is SGHRS and CDR2 is YFSETQ. CDR3 protein: CASSLRRAEALRGYTF. The CDR3 DNA sequence: TGCGCCAGCAGCTTGAGGAGGGCTGAGGCCCTCCGTGGCTACACCTTC.

With respect to this clone: The junction departs from the called germline gene at one end, perhaps through a read error. The CDR3 is CVSSRTYGYTF. The CDR3 DNA reads TGTGTCAGCAGCAGGACCTATGGCTACACCTTC. This chain joins TRBV6-1 and TRBJ1-2; D is unresolved. The CDR3 extends over 11 amino acids. Germline V lookup: CDR1 MNHNS, CDR2 SASEGT.

The chain carries TRBV9 and TRBJ2-3; D may be TRBD2 (6 bases). V shed 2 bases and J shed 8 bases, with 27 bases lying between them. CDR1 and CDR2 from the germline V gene are SGDLS and YYNGEE. The CDR3 has 18 amino acids. CDR3 loop: CASSVGSMGGQVSGTQYF. CDR3 in DNA: TGTGCCAGCAGCGTTGGATCGATGGGAGGCCAAGTGAGCGGTACGCAGTATTTT.

This rearrangement joins TRBV5-4 to TRBJ1-2; 8 bases map to TRBD1. Germline-derived CDR1 and CDR2 are SGHNT and YYREEE (reference sequence). V trimming: 4 bases; J trimming: 8 bases; junction bases outside the gene matches: 13. The CDR3 spans 15 residues. The DNA for the CDR3 is TGTGCCAGCAGCCCTCCGGGACAGGTGGGAGAGGGCTACACCTTC. It yields the protein CASSPPGQVGEGYTF. Supplemented by reference TRBV5-4 and TRBJ1-2, the full variable domain reads ETGVTQSPTHLIKTRGQQVTLRCSSQSGHNTVSWYQQALGQGPQFIFQYYREEENGRGNFPPRFSGLQFPNYSSELNVNALELDDSALYLCASSPPGQVGEGYTFGSGTRLTVV.

This chain connects TRBV28 to TRBJ1-1; D perhaps matches TRBD1 (6 bases). V gave up 2 bases and J gave up 1 base, with 11 bases separating them. CDR3 length: 15 amino acids. Germline lookup yields CDR1 MDHEN and CDR2 SYDVKM. The CDR3 here is CASSLGGRANTEAFF. In DNA form, the CDR3 reads TGTGCCAGCAGTTTAGGGGGCAGAGCGAACACTGAAGCTTTCTTT.

The V call is TRBV7-3, the J call TRBJ2-1; 9 positions match TRBD2. The CDR3 runs to 16 residues. Germline values: CDR1 SGHTA, CDR2 FQGTGA. V was clipped by 3 bases and J by 2 bases; unmatched bases: 5. The CDR3 spells CASSLELAGPYNEQFF. CDR3 DNA sequence: TGTGCCAGCAGCTTGGAACTAGCGGGTCCCTACAATGAGCAGTTCTTC.

The chain is built from TRBV28 and TRBJ1-5; tentative D call: TRBD1 (6 bases). Germline V CDR1 and CDR2: MDHEN, SYDVKM. The CDR3 loop spans 16 amino acids. The V gene lost 5 bases and the J gene lost 7 bases, with 21 bases spanning the gap. For the CDR3, the DNA is TGTGCCAGCAGTCCCCTAGACAGGTGGTTAGGACAGCCCCAGCATTTT. Protein product: CASSPLDRWLGQPQHF.